The rows below give T cell receptor beta chains drawn from one sample of a study of vaccination and CD4 T cells after COVID-19. TCRdb analysed the PCR reads with MiXCR anew, one entry per CDR3 protein. The sample lists some 11,000 distinct CDR3 sequences; roughly 73% were seen once. Their antigens remain unidentified. Sequencing used CD4+ T cells from blood, cultured in vitro. The source is a human donor who had recovered from COVID-19. Both conserved end residues are part of each CDR3. D genes are given only for firm matches.

V: TRBV4-1; D: TRBD1; J: TRBJ1-5; CDR3: CASSPQAGGAQHF
V: TRBV6-2/TRBV6-3; D: TRBD2; J: TRBJ2-4; CDR3: CASSYPRAPGGIQYF
V: TRBV7-2; D: TRBD1; J: TRBJ1-6; CDR3: CASRHTTGISPLHF
V: TRBV5-4; D: TRBD2; J: TRBJ2-7; CDR3: CASSPPGLAGGNEQYF
V: TRBV24-1; D: NA; J: TRBJ1-1; CDR3: CATSEGVVNTEAFF
V: TRBV7-2; D: NA; J: TRBJ1-6; CDR3: CASSPSPASYNSPLHF
V: TRBV20-1; D: NA; J: TRBJ2-5; CDR3: CSARVSIDQETQYF
V: TRBV20-1; D: NA; J: TRBJ1-5; CDR3: CSAGGWGHENQPQHF
V: TRBV20-1; D: TRBD1; J: TRBJ1-5; CDR3: CSAVEGTGSDQPQHF
V: TRBV20-1; D: TRBD2; J: TRBJ2-2; CDR3: CSARDVGTSVDGELFF
V: TRBV20-1; D: TRBD1; J: TRBJ1-6; CDR3: CSARDKGQGPPLHF
V: TRBV18; D: TRBD2; J: TRBJ2-7; CDR3: CASSSIGGEYEQYF
V: TRBV2; D: TRBD1; J: TRBJ1-5; CDR3: CASSPQGARQPQHF
V: TRBV6-1; D: NA; J: TRBJ2-4; CDR3: CASRDQKLAKNIQYF
V: TRBV20-1; D: NA; J: TRBJ2-5; CDR3: CSAYVQETQYF
V: TRBV27; D: TRBD1; J: TRBJ2-7; CDR3: CASSYRGLARDEQYF
V: TRBV7-2; D: TRBD1; J: TRBJ2-7; CDR3: CASSYEDRSSYEQYF
V: TRBV6-5; D: TRBD1; J: TRBJ1-5; CDR3: CASSFLRDRAQPQHF
V: TRBV27; D: TRBD1; J: TRBJ2-5; CDR3: CASSRRDRGRETQYF
V: TRBV6-1; D: NA; J: TRBJ2-1; CDR3: CASRSGSPNEQFF
V: TRBV6-1; D: NA; J: TRBJ1-5; CDR3: CASRLSGGHNQPQHF
V: TRBV6-1; D: TRBD1; J: TRBJ1-5; CDR3: CASSEQGAQPQHF